This T cell receptor (beta chain) derives from a study of cytomegalovirus exposure and HLA in healthy donors (dated by TCRdb to about 2017). As for the study more broadly: An earlier analysis of some 550 of the donors reported 276 Gb of sequence data and 117 million unique TCR beta sequences from some 180 million T cells. To predict cytomegalovirus infection status, the study brought together high-throughput TCR immunosequencing, statistical association of individual TCRs with disease status, and machine learning. A later genetic analysis used genome-wide SNP genotypes for about 65% of the roughly 670 donors, treating that subset as a discovery cohort. Donor age, sex, ethnicity and CMV serostatus were collected together with the repertoire data. A handful of DR-DQ haplotypes were treated as single units for association and clustering because of strong linkage in the cohort. The aim of the study was to test whether cataloging public T cell receptors could identify signatures of past pathogen exposure. Across some 400 genotyped donors of the cohort, an average of roughly 230,000 unique TCR beta nucleotide sequences per donor were sequenced, and approximately 19% of those sequences were non-productive. In a later analysis, previously published TCR beta repertoires from several hundred donors were re-analyzed and high-resolution HLA genotyping was added so that TCR occurrence patterns could be studied. Of the roughly 390 genotyped donors, approximately 83% fell in the genetic ancestry cluster associated with self-reported Caucasian donors. All discovery cohort repertoires had been generated using a single sequencing platform. Rather than drawing on any new phenotypic data, the later analysis identified candidate immune exposures from TCR beta sequences and the way those sequences occurred across donors. Typing coverage differed by locus: A, B, C, DRB1 and DQB1 were typed in about 620-640 donors, DQA1 in about 500, DPA1 in approximately 600, and DPB1 in 450 to 490. An earlier analysis of nearly 600 of the donors applied high-throughput TCR beta sequencing to assess whether each TCR beta V gene segment acted as functional or pseudogenic. Both class I and class II loci were covered by HLA typing, at four-digit resolution. Roughly 300 gigabases of sequencing data and around 90 million unique TCR sequences made up an early release that covered fewer than 650 HLA-typed donors. The T cell repertoires of about 700 subjects were profiled by immunosequencing and related to cytomegalovirus serostatus. A separate validation cohort of over a hundred different subjects was used in addition to the approximately 640-subject first cohort.

The investigation overall reported the following: In a later analysis, several top co-occurrence clusters were reported to appear linked to parvovirus B19, influenza, CMV and Epstein-Barr virus. In the study, 150 to 200 TCR beta chains were listed as associated with cytomegalovirus. Correlated functional status among segregating V segments might reflect linkage disequilibrium, but an unknown experimental factor could not be ruled out. According to a later genetic analysis, donors in an Asian-associated ancestry cluster had fewer N-insertions in productive TCRs than the roughly 660-donor mean. An association between a missense DCLRE1C variant and V-gene and J-gene trimming of TCR beta chains was found in a later genetic analysis and replicated in an independent cohort. Cytomegalovirus status was reported to be diagnosed by the classifier with high specificity and sensitivity in both the original and validation cohorts. According to a later analysis, TCR association rates differed among HLA loci, with DRB1 alleles showing the most associated TCRs and HLA-C alleles showing the fewest. A further reported finding was that TCR beta sequences accurately predicted the HLA-A and HLA-B alleles for most subjects in the first cohort. The presence/absence analyses assumed that sequencing depth was roughly uniform across donors, and that assumption may not be true. CMV serostatus was the only immune exposure information available for the cohort. It was suggested by the authors that the approach could potentially be generalized to other disease states and immunological phenotypes. The cohort was sequenced for TCR beta chains only, and without alpha or paired-chain data the features that could be detected were limited. A later analysis associated 16,951 TCR beta sequences with specific HLA alleles at a false discovery rate of 0.05. The sequencing pipeline was judged likely to have produced a cluster of highly shared sequence variants as a technical artifact. In a later analysis, most CMV-associated TCR beta chains were found to appear HLA-restricted, with HLA associations seemingly driven largely by CMV exposure. In vitro tests confirmed that a few of the cytomegalovirus-associated TCR beta chains recognize cytomegalovirus antigens. When HLA alleles, especially DR and DQ, strongly co-occurred, TCR associations were difficult to assign to individual alleles. Some 16 rarely observed V segments, including chromosome 9 orphons, were excluded from the earlier analysis of approximately 500 of the donors because counts were too low. Most TCR sequences were observed very rarely across donors, whereas some public TCRs were present in many individuals. In an earlier analysis of more than 500 of the donors, most TCR beta V segments appeared in productive rearrangements about 87% or about 30% of the time, broadly matching IMGT annotations. Because the 87-base-pair reads could not distinguish some IMGT-functional V segments, including TRBV6-2 and TRBV6-3, those segments were excluded. HLA typing was unavailable for some donors at each locus, so association tests used only the typed subset. Compared with equally common non-associated chains, HLA-associated TCR beta chains in a later analysis were more clonally expanded and had lower generation probabilities.

To prepare the library, the immunoSEQ multiplex PCR assay was applied. The multiplex PCR relied on a mix of 60 forward primers for TCR Vbeta segments and 13 reverse primers for TCR Jbeta segments. The CDR3 region of rearranged TCR beta genes was amplified from genomic DNA by a multiplex PCR assay. The amplified TCR beta libraries were sequenced on the Illumina HiSeq System as 87-base-pair reads. The study's processing was this. Across the 670 or so repertoires, a later analysis counted tens of millions of unique TCR beta chains, around 11 million of which were shared by at least two donors. To remove PCR and sequencing errors, raw reads were error-corrected and collapsed into unique sequences using a nearest-neighbor algorithm that merged closely related sequences. V, D and J gene segments were assigned by aligning CDR3 sequences to IMGT reference sequences. For a sequence to be retained, a match of at least six nucleotides was required to both a V gene segment and a J gene segment. Rearrangements were classified as productive when the CDR3 lacked stop codons and remained in frame with V and J, and all other rearrangements were classified as non-productive. CDR3 was defined according to IMGT convention as the region running from the second conserved V-encoded cysteine to the conserved J-encoded phenylalanine. The earlier analysis of about 610 of the donors excluded sequences that lacked an unambiguous match to a single V gene segment. An earlier analysis of 500 to 700 of the donors classified V segments as functional when productive rearrangements were above 56.7% and as segregating when the standard deviation between donors was above 5%. A statistical classification framework was developed to diagnose cytomegalovirus status using the catalog of TCR beta chain sequences. In a later analysis, V and J genes were assigned by comparing TCR nucleotide sequences against IMGT/GENE-DB human TR gene sequences. Using the TCRdist pipeline, a later analysis assigned CDR3 sequences along with most-parsimonious VDJ recombination scenarios. A later analysis defined each TCR beta chain by its CDR3 amino acid sequence plus V-gene family, and excluded reads lacking a unique V-gene family. In a later analysis, approximately 640 highly shared, low-generation-probability nucleotide sequences were removed to address suspected cross-contamination and a sequencing artifact. For each public chain, a later analysis derived a clonal expansion index from normalized ranks of inferred template counts within each repertoire. A later analysis computed generation probabilities with a VDJ recombination model fitted to out-of-frame rearrangements, and checked the results against IGoR. In a later analysis, hypergeometric tests were used to score TCR-TCR, TCR-HLA and TCR-CMV co-occurrence, with a repertoire-size bias correction applied to TCR pairs. In a later analysis, false discovery rates were estimated by permuting HLA or CMV assignments 20 times. In a later analysis, co-occurring TCRs were grouped using DBSCAN, with TCRdist sequence similarity added in when clustering inside HLA-allele-positive subsets. For co-occurrence clustering, repertoires with fewer than 30,000 or more than 120,000 public chains were excluded, along with five repertoires with anomalous nucleotide sharing. Not all clones reach the TCRdb copy of this immuneACCESS table, which keeps in-frame sequences only. Checked studies attribute under half of the gap to unresolved V genes and leave the rest unexplained. That table supplies the V and J calls and clone size; D and trimming were determined from the DNA. This sample has about 150,000 clones in its table, and about 72% of those were observed once. 2.1% of the sample lies in the top ten.

To note about this clone: The antigen this receptor binds is unknown. No per-base quality is available; no much larger clone lies one base away.

Spanning cysteine to phenylalanine, the CDR3 consists of 13 amino acids. Only the CDR3 DNA is retained, 39 bases long and in frame from the first base. CDR1 and CDR2, per the germline V gene, are MGHDK and SYGVNS. V lost 5 bases and J lost 4 bases; the stretch between them is 10 bases long. The cohort comprised approximately 700 healthy bone marrow donors. Cohort members were all nominally healthy when sampled, although unrecorded immune exposures were likely present. The donor was CMV seronegative and was included in the group of several hundred seronegative cohort members. A peripheral blood sample was collected from each donor, and TCR beta sequencing was performed on peripheral blood mononuclear cells. The Qiagen DNeasy Blood Extraction Kit was used to extract genomic DNA from the blood cell samples.

This TCR was sampled from a middle-aged man in good health and CMV-seronegative. The material sequenced was PBMCs. The chain employs TRBV25-1 and TRBJ2-3; perhaps TRBD2 is the D gene, with 5 bases matching. The CDR3 in this case is CASSLAGADTQYF. Here is the DNA: TGTGCCAGCAGTCTAGCCGGGGCAGATACGCAGTATTTT. Reference TRBV25-1 and TRBJ2-3 proteins supply the regions before and after the CDR3; the full variable domain is: EADIYQTPRYLVIGTGKKITLECSQTMGHDKMYWYQQDPGMELHLIHYSYGVNSTEKGDLSSESTVSRIRTEHFPLTLESARPSHTSQYLCASSLAGADTQYFGPGTRLTVL.